These 23 T cell receptor beta chains came from one sample sequenced in a study of shared clonotypes between healthy human individuals. The table came from immunoSEQ multiplex PCR; TCRdb's copy has only in-frame clones and leaves some out. The sample shows fewer than 600,000 clones, around three quarters of them seen only once. The source material was PBMCs. These receptors were collected from a woman aged 35 to 49 in good health. Some clones in this sample may be carry-over from other donors' samples.

CDR3 nucleotide sequence: TGTGCCTGTCAAAGGGGACTAGCGGGAGTTCCCGGCTCCTACGAGCAGTACTTC. The encoded protein is CACQRGLAGVPGSYEQYF. V and J are TRBV30 and TRBJ2-7, with TRBD2 matching over 14 bases. The V gene's germline CDR1 is GTSNPN and CDR2 SVGIG (reference sequence). V was pared by 6 bases and J by 0 bases, with 13 bases of the junction left unmatched. The length of the CDR3 is 18 residues.

The table lists this clone with many counts. The sample carries other DNA sequences with the same CDR3. The chain is built from TRBV5-1 and TRBJ2-2; D uncertain. From germline, CDR1 is SGHRS and CDR2 YFSETQ. The CDR3 is 14 amino acids. The ends were cut back, 0 bases at V and 2 bases at J, with 5 bases in the middle. CDR3 nucleotide sequence: TGCGCCAGCAGCTTGGGTCTTAACACCGGGGAGCTGTTTTTT. Its translation: CASSLGLNTGELFF. The full variable domain, in which reference TRBV5-1 and TRBJ2-2 provide the parts outside the CDR3, is KAGVTQTPRYLIKTRGQQVTLSCSPISGHRSVSWYQQTPGQGLQFLFEYFSETQRNKGNFPGRFSGRQFSNSRSEMNVSTLELGDSALYLCASSLGLNTGELFFGEGSRLTVL.

This chain connects TRBV28 to TRBJ2-2; D remains unclear. The CDR3 covers 14 residues. V lost 6 bases to trimming and J lost 4 bases, with 12 bases between them. From germline, CDR1 is MDHEN and CDR2 SYDVKM. CDR3 loop: CASRARFGTGELFF. The CDR3, as DNA: TGTGCCAGCAGGGCGAGGTTCGGCACCGGGGAGCTGTTTTTT.

The chain joins TRBV7-3 to TRBJ2-1, with D tentatively TRBD2 (6 bases). Trimming shortened V by 1 base and J by 1 base, and 17 bases separated the two germline ends. CDR3 length: 18 amino acids. Germline V lookup: CDR1 SGHTA, CDR2 FQGTGA. Here the CDR3 reads CASSLKAGRPGSYNEQFF. The CDR3 region has the DNA TGTGCCAGCAGCTTAAAGGCTGGGAGGCCAGGGTCCTACAATGAGCAGTTCTTC. Full variable domain (remainder filled in from reference TRBV7-3 and TRBJ2-1): GAGVSQTPSNKVTEKGKYVELRCDPISGHTALYWYRQSLGQGPEFLIYFQGTGAADDSGLPNDRFFAVRPEGSVSTLKIQRTERGDSAVYLCASSLKAGRPGSYNEQFFGPGTRLTVL.

The chain employs TRBV4-2 and TRBJ1-4; TRBD1 agrees at 9 bases. Germline V gene data show CDR1 as LGHNA and CDR2 as YNFKEQ. This CDR3 has 15 residues. V lost 4 bases and J lost 8; bases outside the gene matches: 8. The CDR3 DNA reads as TGTGCCAGCAGCCTACGAGACAGGGGGGACGAAAAACTGTTTTTT. Its translation is CASSLRDRGDEKLFF.

The chain combines TRBV7-9 with TRBJ1-2; 7 bases line up with TRBD1. The junction had 10 bases not matched to a gene; V was cut back by 5 bases and J by 7 bases. Germline values: CDR1 SEHNR, CDR2 FQNEAQ (reference sequence). The CDR3 has 14 amino acids. As DNA, the CDR3 is TGTGCCAGCAGCATAACAGGGGTCACGGGTGGCTACACCTTC. It codes for CASSITGVTGGYTF.

J is TRBJ2-1 and V is TRBV6-1; 10 nucleotides match TRBD1. The CDR3 runs 14 residues. CDR1 and CDR2 from the germline V gene are MNHNS and SASEGT. With 7 bases clipped from V and 7 bases from J, the junction kept 7 bases outside the gene matches. CDR3 nucleotides: TGTGCCAGCAAGCAAGGACAGGGGGGAAATGAGCAGTTCTTC. Translation: CASKQGQGGNEQFF.

This clone occurred many times. This chain links TRBV10-3 with TRBJ2-3, with 10 bases lining up with TRBD2. Germline trimming cut 0 bases from V and 2 bases from J; bases unmatched to any gene: 2. CDR1 is ENHRY and CDR2 is SYGVKD in the germline V gene. The CDR3 extends over 16 amino acids. The CDR3 spells CAISESGTSVTDTQYF. DNA of the CDR3: TGTGCCATCAGTGAGTCGGGGACTAGCGTCACAGATACGCAGTATTTT.

The DNA of the CDR3 is TGTGCCAGCAGTTTCGACACCTCTATCCTTCATACGCAGTATTTT. This gives the protein CASSFDTSILHTQYF. The rearrangement links TRBV27 to TRBJ2-3; no clear D gene. The CDR3 has 15 residues. Trimming pared 3 bases from V and 7 bases from J, leaving 17 bases between. Germline V gene data show CDR1 as MNHEY and CDR2 as SMNVEV (reference sequence).

This clone was counted at least ten times. This chain connects TRBV18 to TRBJ1-2, with D possibly TRBD1 on 5 matching bases. V lost 0 bases and J lost 0, with 11 bases in between. Germline loops: CDR1 KGHSH, CDR2 LQKENI. This CDR3 comprises 16 residues. The CDR3 spells CASSPPLGRANYGYTF. CDR3 DNA: TGTGCCAGCTCACCACCCCTTGGCAGGGCTAACTATGGCTACACCTTC.

The rearrangement uses TRBV5-4 and TRBJ2-6; D uncertain. Trimming took off 0 bases at V and 3 bases at J, with 4 bases between the two ends. Germline assignment: CDR1 SGHNT and CDR2 YYREEE (reference sequence). The CDR3 contains 14 residues. The CDR3 DNA sequence: TGTGCCAGCAGCTTGGGGGGTGGGGCCAACGTCCTGACTTTC. Residues: CASSLGGGANVLTF.

The chain combines TRBV4-3 with TRBJ2-1, with TRBD2 matching 13 bases. The CDR3 is 15 residues long. With 3 bases clipped from V and 9 bases from J, the junction kept 5 bases outside the gene matches. Germline values: CDR1 LGHNA, CDR2 YSLEER. The CDR3 DNA reads TGCGCCAGCAGCCAGCGACTAGCGGGAGGTAGTGAGCAGTTCTTC. Protein product: CASSQRLAGGSEQFF.

The chain couples TRBV11-2 to TRBJ2-1; 11 bases map to TRBD2. Germline assignment: CDR1 SGHAT and CDR2 FQNNGV. Trimming cost V 3 bases and J 7 bases; bases outside gene matches: 5. CDR3 length: 15 residues. The DNA for the CDR3 is TGTGCCAGCAGCTTCCCTAGCGGGAGGTTGAATGAGCAGTTCTTC. Protein: CASSFPSGRLNEQFF.

The V call is TRBV29-1, the J call TRBJ1-2; the match to TRBD1 covers 9 bases. V was pared by 6 bases and J by 3 bases, with 11 bases of the junction left unmatched. Germline V gives CDR1 SQVTM, CDR2 ANQGSEA. The CDR3 totals 15 residues. The CDR3 sequence is CSVPRGDREDYGYTF. CDR3 nucleotides: TGCAGCGTCCCGAGGGGGGACAGGGAGGACTATGGCTACACCTTC.

This clone was picked up many times. The sample has other DNA sequences that encode this CDR3 too. V is TRBV30 and J is TRBJ2-2; D possibly matches TRBD1 or TRBD2 (5 bases each). CDR3 length equals 18 residues. The germline V gene encodes CDR1 GTSNPN and CDR2 SVGIG (reference sequence). V was shortened by 3 bases and J by 0 bases, with 20 bases between the two germline ends. CDR3 in DNA: TGTGCCTGGAGACCGCCTGGGAGTCGGGGACCGAACACCGGGGAGCTGTTTTTT. This translates into CAWRPPGSRGPNTGELFF.

The chain links TRBV30 to TRBJ2-6, with 8 bases matching TRBD1. J lost 2 bases, V lost 5 bases, and 8 bases had no gene match. Germline CDR1 GTSNPN, CDR2 SVGIG (reference sequence). The CDR3 has 16 amino acids. CDR3 sequence: CAWGTGRFPGANVLTF. As DNA, the CDR3 is TGTGCCTGGGGGACAGGTCGGTTTCCTGGGGCCAACGTCCTGACTTTC.

CDR3 amino acids: CATEWNSRAFF. CDR3 DNA: TGTGCCACCGAGTGGAACAGCCGGGCTTTCTTT. The V gene is TRBV6-1, the J gene TRBJ1-1; no clear D. This CDR3 has 11 amino acids. Deletions cut 10 bases from V and 11 bases from J, with 17 bases between. CDR1 and CDR2 from the germline V gene are MNHNS and SASEGT.

This sequence joins TRBV7-3 and TRBJ2-1, with 10 bases fitting TRBD2. The CDR3 has 14 amino acids. Germline lookup yields CDR1 SGHTA and CDR2 FQGTGA. With V trimmed by 5 bases and J by 5 bases, 3 bases remained unmatched. The CDR3 sequence: CASSLGLAHNEQFF. The DNA for the CDR3 is TGTGCCAGCAGCCTGGGACTAGCGCACAATGAGCAGTTCTTC.

The V call is TRBV14, the J call TRBJ2-7; 7 bases line up with TRBD2. The J segment lost 1 base and the V segment lost 5 bases, leaving 5 bases of the junction unmatched. Germline assignment: CDR1 SGHDN and CDR2 FVKESK. The CDR3 totals 14 residues. The DNA of the CDR3 is TGTGCCAGCAGCGGGAGGGCCTTTTCCTACGAGCAGTACTTC. This translates into CASSGRAFSYEQYF.

V usage is TRBV10-1 and J usage is TRBJ2-5; D may be TRBD2 (7 bases). The tail of the sequence fits TRBJ2-7 better, so the J call may be wrong. The CDR3 contains 13 residues. The germline CDR1 and CDR2 sequences are WNHNN and SYGVQD (reference sequence). CDR3 nucleotide sequence: TGCGCCAGCTCCGAACAAAGGGGGGGCGAGCAGTACTTC. Its protein product is CASSEQRGGEQYF.

The chain employs TRBV19 and TRBJ2-7; TRBD1 matches 9 bases. The V and J ends lost 5 bases and 4 bases, in that order; junction bases with no gene match: 3. Germline loops: CDR1 LNHDA, CDR2 SQIVND (reference sequence). This CDR3 is built from 13 residues. Here the CDR3 reads CASSFGTGYEQYF. The DNA for the CDR3 is TGTGCCAGTAGTTTCGGGACAGGGTACGAGCAGTACTTC.

Details on this clone: Within the sample, other DNA sequences also encode this same CDR3. The chain links TRBV11-2 to TRBJ1-1, with 7 bases that match TRBD1. Germline V CDR1 and CDR2: SGHAT, FQNNGV. The CDR3 is 14 residues long. J gave up 4 bases and V 5 bases, and 7 bases lay outside the gene matches. The CDR3 region is CASSPGQGVTEAFF. As DNA, the CDR3 is TGTGCCAGCAGCCCGGGTCAGGGGGTCACTGAAGCTTTCTTT. Drawing the rest from reference TRBV11-2 and TRBJ1-1, the complete variable domain is EAGVAQSPRYKIIEKRQSVAFWCNPISGHATLYWYQQILGQGPKLLIQFQNNGVVDDSQLPKDRFSAERLKGVDSTLKIQPAKLEDSAVYLCASSPGQGVTEAFFGQGTRLTVV.

The rearrangement uses TRBV30 and TRBJ2-3, with D perhaps matching TRBD2 (7 bases). The CDR3 has 15 amino acids. With 3 bases removed from V and 3 bases from J, the gap between germline ends came to 16 bases. Germline assignment: CDR1 GTSNPN and CDR2 SVGIG (reference sequence). The CDR3 bases are TGTGCCTGGAGGGCGCGGGGGCGCGAGACAGATACGCAGTATTTT. It codes for CAWRARGRETDTQYF.